Sequencing of this T cell receptor (beta chain) was carried out in a study of vaccination effects on CD4 cells after COVID-19. Across the whole study: Viral peptide pool expansion of antigen-specific CD4+ T cells preceded sequencing in the ViraFEST assay.

Assay: immunoSEQ multiplex PCR; the TCRdb copy retains only in-frame clones and omits some. The sample holds around 26,000 clones, roughly 73% seen once. V was trimmed by 5 bases and J by 6 bases, leaving 13 bases between them. Germline loops: CDR1 MNHEY, CDR2 SVGAGI. This CDR3 has 14 residues. Overall study results and limits: Clones of infection and vaccine origin contracted markedly late after vaccination.

Once cultured for more than nine days, the cells underwent separation to obtain CD4+ T cells. None of the vaccinated had previously contracted SARS-CoV-2, and their nucleocapsid antibodies tested negative. In the cultures, half the medium was exchanged for IL-2 medium on days 3 and 7. In regard to this clone: Its specificity is not known.

V usage is TRBV6-5 and J usage is TRBJ2-2; D might be TRBD2 (6 bases). This specimen was CD4+ T cells from PBMCs cultured without peptide, taken before COVID-19 vaccination. The TCR sequence derives from a human donor who received a COVID-19 vaccine. In nucleotides, the CDR3 is TGTGCCAGCAGTACGGGACTTTACCCCGGGGAGCTGTTTTTT. As protein: CASSTGLYPGELFF.